The 13 T cell receptor beta chains below come from one sample, sequenced in a study of cytomegalovirus exposure and HLA in healthy donors. PCR primers comprised 60 Vbeta and 13 Jbeta primers. Libraries were prepared by immunoSEQ multiplex PCR; TCRdb keeps only in-frame clonotypes and omits some of them. The sample contains more than 150,000 clones, roughly 81% of which appear only once. Sequenced material: PBMCs. The receptor set was obtained from a woman younger than 30 in good health and CMV-seronegative.

The CDR3 region is CASSSAPGSPSSYEQYF. The CDR3 DNA sequence: TGTGCCAGCAGTTCCGCCCCCGGTTCCCCTTCCTCCTACGAGCAGTACTTC. The chain couples TRBV25-1 to TRBJ2-7, with no clear D. The CDR3 runs 17 residues. From germline, CDR1 is MGHDK and CDR2 SYGVNS. V lost 5 bases to trimming and J lost 0 bases, with 20 bases between them.

This chain joins TRBV9 and TRBJ2-5; D might be TRBD2 (6 bases). V shed 7 bases and J shed 5 bases, with 21 bases lying between them. The CDR3 is made up of 15 amino acids. Germline V gene lookup returns CDR1 SGDLS and CDR2 YYNGEE. CDR3 region: CASPRRAGRGETQYF. Here the CDR3 DNA reads TGTGCCAGCCCACGTAGAGCGGGCCGAGGGGAGACCCAGTACTTC.

V is TRBV14 and J is TRBJ1-1; D is undetermined. The CDR3 loop spans 12 amino acids. Germline V gene lookup returns CDR1 SGHDN and CDR2 FVKESK. V was shortened by 8 bases and J by 4 bases, with 11 bases between the two germline ends. CDR3: CASRWGGTEAFF. In nucleotides, the CDR3 is TGTGCCAGCCGGTGGGGAGGCACTGAAGCTTTCTTT. Based on the CDR3 plus reference TRBV14 and TRBJ1-1, the full variable domain is EAGVTQFPSHSVIEKGQTVTLRCDPISGHDNLYWYRRVMGKEIKFLLHFVKESKQDESGMPNNRFLAERTGGTYSTLKVQPAELEDSGVYFCASRWGGTEAFFGQGTRLTVV.

CDR3 DNA: TGTGCCTGGAGTGCGGGCCCCCCGGGGGAGCAGTACTTC. Its protein is CAWSAGPPGEQYF. The chain carries TRBV30 and TRBJ2-7, with D maybe TRBD2 (5 bases). The germline V and J ends were trimmed by 1 base and 7 bases, with 14 bases remaining between them. This CDR3 comprises 13 residues. Germline assignment: CDR1 GTSNPN and CDR2 SVGIG (reference sequence).

DNA for the CDR3: TGTGCCAGCAGCTCCCGGGACAGGGGAAACTATGGCTACACCTTC. It yields the protein CASSSRDRGNYGYTF. The genes are TRBV5-8 and TRBJ1-2; 10 nucleotides line up with TRBD1. Germline CDR1 reads SGHTS; CDR2 reads YDEGEE. There are 15 residues in the CDR3. The V and J ends lost 3 bases and 2 bases, in that order; junction bases with no gene match: 4.

The rearrangement links TRBV30 to TRBJ1-1, with D tentatively TRBD1 (5 bases). The V end was cut by 2 bases, the J end by 5 bases, with 12 bases between. Germline V gene lookup returns CDR1 GTSNPN and CDR2 SVGIG (reference sequence). The CDR3 runs to 13 residues. The CDR3: CAWSQGRGTEAFF. As DNA, the CDR3 is TGTGCCTGGAGTCAAGGACGGGGGACTGAAGCTTTCTTT.

This clone was seen a few times. V usage is TRBV6-4 and J usage is TRBJ1-2; D gene ambiguous. The V end lost 0 bases, the J end lost 8 bases, and 7 bases lay between the germline ends. The CDR3 is 12 amino acids. Germline CDR1 is MRHNA and CDR2 is SNTAGT. The CDR3 sequence: CASSDSPGGYTF. Written as DNA, the CDR3 is TGTGCCAGCAGTGACTCCCCTGGCGGCTACACCTTC.

This chain connects TRBV2 to TRBJ1-5; possibly TRBD1 for D (6 bases). The CDR3 is 15 residues long. With 6 bases removed from V and 5 bases from J, the gap between germline ends came to 17 bases. Germline V CDR1 and CDR2: SNHLY, FYNNEI. The CDR3 loop is CASRTGGGQYQPQHF. The CDR3 DNA reads TGTGCCAGCAGGACAGGCGGGGGACAATATCAGCCCCAGCATTTT.

This chain joins TRBV19 and TRBJ1-6, with TRBD1 as a possible D gene (6 bases). Per germline, CDR1 LNHDA and CDR2 SQIVND (reference sequence). The CDR3 is 14 amino acids. Trimming took off 5 bases at V and 9 bases at J, with 14 bases between the two ends. The DNA of the CDR3 is TGTGCCAGTAGTCACAGGGAGTCAAGTTCACCCCTCCACTTT. Encoded protein: CASSHRESSSPLHF.

The gene calls are TRBV5-1 and TRBJ2-3, with 8 bases fitting TRBD1. Germline V gene data show CDR1 as SGHRS and CDR2 as YFSETQ. After removal of 2 bases from V and 6 bases from J, the junction contained 8 bases not matched to a gene. The CDR3 is 15 amino acids. The CDR3 sequence: CASSFGTGGSDTQYF. The CDR3 coding sequence is TGCGCCAGCAGCTTCGGGACAGGAGGTTCGGATACGCAGTATTTT.

This rearrangement joins TRBV28 to TRBJ2-2; TRBD1 might be the D (5 bases). CDR1 and CDR2 from the germline V gene are MDHEN and SYDVKM. The CDR3 totals 14 residues. Trimming took off 2 bases at V and 5 bases at J, with 9 bases between the two ends. CDR3 sequence: CASSLAGQTGELFF. The DNA for the CDR3 is TGTGCCAGCAGTTTAGCAGGGCAAACCGGGGAGCTGTTTTTT.

This rearrangement joins TRBV28 to TRBJ2-6; the D is unclear. Trimming cost V 9 bases and J 2 bases, with 11 bases left between them. The CDR3 is made up of 14 amino acids. CDR1 is MDHEN, CDR2 SYDVKM, per germline. CDR3 amino acids: CASRRSPGANVLTF. CDR3 bases: TGTGCCAGTAGAAGGAGCCCTGGGGCCAACGTCCTGACTTTC.

V gene TRBV5-1 combines with J gene TRBJ2-3, with D possibly matching TRBD1 (5 bases). The CDR3 sequence is 14 residues long. The germline gives CDR1 SGHRS, CDR2 YFSETQ. V was shortened by 0 bases and J by 4 bases, with 9 bases between the two germline ends. The DNA of the CDR3 is TGCGCCAGCAGCTTGGCTCTAGGGGCAGATACGCAGTATTTT. This encodes CASSLALGADTQYF.